This T cell receptor beta chain was sequenced for a study of T cell clonotyping in hematopoietic cell transplantation. Study-wide results and limits: Pathologically expanded recipient clonotypes increased progressively from day 30 to day 180 as diversity fell. Broader posttransplant TCR repertoire diversity was predicted by graft donor and pretransplant recipient Inverse Simpson Index values.

This CDR3 has 16 amino acids. V gave up 4 bases and J gave up 0 bases; unmatched junction bases: 5. CDR1 is SEHNR, CDR2 FQNEAQ, per germline (reference sequence). In this sample, this clone turned up once. Its specificity is unknown. Produced via immunoSEQ multiplex PCR; TCRdb's table is partial and in-frame only. The sample has roughly 15,000 clones, roughly 90% seen once. This chain links TRBV7-9 with TRBJ2-7; 11 nucleotides align to TRBD2. The sample taken for sequencing was peripheral blood mononuclear cells. The TCR was taken from a man in his forties or fifties in good health. Some clones in this sample may be carry-over from other donors' samples. The CDR3 loop reads CASSYHLAGGSYEQYF. CDR3 DNA: TGTGCCAGCAGCTACCATCTAGCGGGGGGCTCCTACGAGCAGTACTTC.